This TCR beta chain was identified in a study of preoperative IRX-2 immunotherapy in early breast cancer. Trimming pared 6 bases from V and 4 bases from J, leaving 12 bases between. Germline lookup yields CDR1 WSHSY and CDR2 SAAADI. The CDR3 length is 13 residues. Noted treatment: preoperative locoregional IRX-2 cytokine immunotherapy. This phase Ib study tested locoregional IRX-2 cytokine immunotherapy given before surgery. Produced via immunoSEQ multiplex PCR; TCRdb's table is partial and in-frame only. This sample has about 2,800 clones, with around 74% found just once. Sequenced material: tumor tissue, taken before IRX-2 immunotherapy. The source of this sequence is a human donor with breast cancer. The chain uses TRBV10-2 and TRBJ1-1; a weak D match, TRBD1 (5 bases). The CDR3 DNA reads TGCGCCAGCAGCACGGGGGGAGGCACTGAAGCTTTCTTT. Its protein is CASSTGGGTEAFF.